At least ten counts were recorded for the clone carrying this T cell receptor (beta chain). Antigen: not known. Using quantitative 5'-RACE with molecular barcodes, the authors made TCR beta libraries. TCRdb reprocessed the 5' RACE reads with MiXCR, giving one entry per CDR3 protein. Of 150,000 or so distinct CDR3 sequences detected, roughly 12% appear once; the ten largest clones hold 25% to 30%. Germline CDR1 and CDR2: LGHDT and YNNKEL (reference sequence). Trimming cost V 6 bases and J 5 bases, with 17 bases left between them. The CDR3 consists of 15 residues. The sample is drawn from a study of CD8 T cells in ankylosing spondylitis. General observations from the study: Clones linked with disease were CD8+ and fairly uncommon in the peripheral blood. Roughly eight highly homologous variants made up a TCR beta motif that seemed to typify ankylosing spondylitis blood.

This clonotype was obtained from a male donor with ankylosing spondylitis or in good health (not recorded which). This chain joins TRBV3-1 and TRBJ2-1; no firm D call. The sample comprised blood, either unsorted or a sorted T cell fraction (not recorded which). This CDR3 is CASRDRGSINNEQFF. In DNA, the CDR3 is TGTGCCAGCAGAGACCGCGGCAGCATAAACAATGAGCAGTTCTTC.